Presented here are 5 T cell receptor beta chains from one specimen sequenced in a study of cytomegalovirus exposure and HLA in healthy donors. The primer mix had 60 Vbeta and 13 Jbeta primers. Clones were read by immunoSEQ multiplex PCR, and TCRdb kept only the in-frame ones, dropping some. The sample consists of fewer than 40,000 clones, roughly 90% of them appearing once. Sequencing was done on a sample of PBMCs. These receptors were taken from a woman aged 40 to 50 in good health and CMV-seropositive.

The chain combines TRBV15 with TRBJ2-3, with 8 bases matching TRBD2. Germline CDR1 LNHNV, CDR2 YYDKDF (reference sequence). Germline trimming cut 3 bases from V and 2 bases from J; bases unmatched to any gene: 4. The CDR3 has 15 amino acids. CDR3 sequence reads: CATSRLAGNTDTQYF. Here the CDR3 DNA reads TGTGCCACCAGCAGGTTAGCGGGGAACACAGATACGCAGTATTTT.

The rearrangement links TRBV18 to TRBJ2-7; 8 nucleotides line up with TRBD1. The CDR3 is 15 amino acids. The ends lost 2 bases at V and 5 bases at J; junction bases unmatched: 8. The germline CDR1 and CDR2 sequences are KGHSH and LQKENI. This chain's CDR3 is CASSPGQGARHEQYF. Written as DNA, the CDR3 is TGTGCCAGCTCACCAGGGCAGGGGGCTCGGCACGAGCAGTACTTC. Using reference TRBV18 and TRBJ2-7 for the parts outside the CDR3, the full variable domain is NAGVMQNPRHLVRRRGQEARLRCSPMKGHSHVYWYRQLPEEGLKFMVYLQKENIIDESGMPKERFSAEFPKEGPSILRIQQVVRGDSAAYFCASSPGQGARHEQYFGPGTRLTVT.

The J gene is TRBJ2-2, the V gene TRBV7-9; 12 bases map to TRBD2. The CDR3 is 16 amino acids. Germline CDR1 and CDR2: SEHNR and FQNEAQ (reference sequence). V lost 4 bases, J lost 7 bases, and 7 bases stayed unmatched. CDR3 region: CASSSASGGAIGELFF. In DNA, the CDR3 is TGTGCCAGCAGCTCCGCTAGCGGGGGGGCCATCGGGGAGCTGTTTTTT.

The chain has TRBV7-9 and TRBJ1-4; maybe TRBD1 (5 bases). V was trimmed by 1 base and J by 2 bases, leaving 8 bases between them. Germline CDR1 and CDR2: SEHNR and FQNEAQ (reference sequence). The CDR3 extends over 15 amino acids. CDR3 residues: CASSLDHRTNEKLFF. The CDR3 nucleotides are TGTGCCAGCAGCTTAGATCACAGGACTAATGAAAAACTGTTTTTT.

The chain uses TRBV28 and TRBJ2-7, with TRBD1 matching over 11 bases. Germline V gene data show CDR1 as MDHEN and CDR2 as SYDVKM. J was trimmed by 4 bases and V by 4 bases; bases with no gene match: 6. This CDR3 has 15 amino acids. DNA for the CDR3: TGTGCCAGCAGTTCAGGACAGGGGGCAATGTACGAGCAGTACTTC. It translates to CASSSGQGAMYEQYF.